Detailed here is one T cell receptor beta chain. Its antigen is as yet unknown. Profiled with immunoSEQ multiplex PCR; TCRdb holds only in-frame clones, not every one. Among under 150,000 clones listed, just over 85% were seen once. The CDR3 extends over 12 amino acids. Trimming left V 4 bases short and J 9 bases short, with 10 bases between. Germline V gene lookup returns CDR1 SGHNT and CDR2 YYREEE (reference sequence). The data are from a study of T cell responses to AZD1222 COVID-19 vaccine. Overall study results and limits: Spike was spanned by vaccine-associated CD4 TCRs, which were dominant at 160-218 and 743-854.

J is TRBJ2-2 and V is TRBV5-4; D not certain. The receptor was isolated from an adult in good health. Sequences were derived from peripheral blood, sampled on day 0 of MenACWY control vaccination. This CDR3 is CASSNPTRELFF. The CDR3 coding sequence is TGTGCCAGCAGCAACCCTACGAGGGAGCTGTTTTTT.